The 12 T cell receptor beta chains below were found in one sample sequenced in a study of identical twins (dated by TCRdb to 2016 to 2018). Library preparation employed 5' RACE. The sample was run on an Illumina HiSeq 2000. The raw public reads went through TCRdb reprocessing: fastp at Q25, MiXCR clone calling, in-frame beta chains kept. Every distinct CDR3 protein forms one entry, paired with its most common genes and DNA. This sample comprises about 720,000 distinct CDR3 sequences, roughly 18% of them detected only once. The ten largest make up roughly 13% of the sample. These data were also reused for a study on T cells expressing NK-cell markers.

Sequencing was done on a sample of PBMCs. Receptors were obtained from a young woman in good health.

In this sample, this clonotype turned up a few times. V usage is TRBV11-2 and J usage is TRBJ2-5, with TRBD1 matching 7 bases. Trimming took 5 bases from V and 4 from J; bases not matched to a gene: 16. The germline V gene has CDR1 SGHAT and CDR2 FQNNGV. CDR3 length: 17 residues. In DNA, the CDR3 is TGTGCCAGCAGCCCGACCCCGACAGGGATCGAGGGAGAGACCCAGTACTTC. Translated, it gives CASSPTPTGIEGETQYF.

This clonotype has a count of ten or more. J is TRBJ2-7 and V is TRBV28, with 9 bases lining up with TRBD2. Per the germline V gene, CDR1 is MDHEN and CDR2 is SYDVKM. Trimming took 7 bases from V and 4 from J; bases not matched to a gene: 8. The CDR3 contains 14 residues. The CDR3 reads CASTGGLAIYEQYF. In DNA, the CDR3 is TGTGCCAGCACTGGCGGACTAGCGATTTACGAGCAGTACTTC.

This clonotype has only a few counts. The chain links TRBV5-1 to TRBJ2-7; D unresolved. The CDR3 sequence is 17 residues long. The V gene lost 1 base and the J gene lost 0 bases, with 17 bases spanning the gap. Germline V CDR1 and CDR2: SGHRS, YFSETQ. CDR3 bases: TGCGCCAGCAGCTTGTTCTCCGGCAGCCACCTCTCCTACGAGCAGTACTTC. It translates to CASSLFSGSHLSYEQYF.

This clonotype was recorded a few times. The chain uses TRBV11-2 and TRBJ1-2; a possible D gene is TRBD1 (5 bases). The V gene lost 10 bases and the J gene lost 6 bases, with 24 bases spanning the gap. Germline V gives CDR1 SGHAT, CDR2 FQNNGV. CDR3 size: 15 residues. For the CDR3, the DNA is TGTGCCACGAAGGGAGGGGAGAGACGTGACGATGGCTACACCTTC. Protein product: CATKGGERRDDGYTF.

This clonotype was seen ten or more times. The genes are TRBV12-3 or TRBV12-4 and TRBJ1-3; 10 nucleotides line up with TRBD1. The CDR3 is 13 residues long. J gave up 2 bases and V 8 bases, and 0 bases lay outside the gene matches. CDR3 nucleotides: TGTGCCAGCGGGACAGGGGCTGGAAACACCATATATTTT. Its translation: CASGTGAGNTIYF.

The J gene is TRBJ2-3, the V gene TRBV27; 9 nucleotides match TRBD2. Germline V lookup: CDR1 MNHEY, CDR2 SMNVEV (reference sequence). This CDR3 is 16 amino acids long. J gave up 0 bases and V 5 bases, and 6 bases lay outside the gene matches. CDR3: CASSLLAGPSTDTQYF. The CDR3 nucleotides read TGTGCCAGCAGTCTTCTAGCGGGGCCTAGCACAGATACGCAGTATTTT.

CDR3 nucleotides: TGCAGTGCTTTGGGGGCGGGACGGTCTGGCTCAGTCATCGAGCAGTACTTC. It codes for CSALGAGRSGSVIEQYF. This chain uses TRBV20-1 with TRBJ2-7; the D call may be TRBD1 or TRBD2 (6 bases each). The CDR3 is 17 amino acids. V dropped 5 bases and J dropped 6 bases, with 29 bases sitting between them. The germline V gene encodes CDR1 DFQATT and CDR2 SNEGSKA (reference sequence).

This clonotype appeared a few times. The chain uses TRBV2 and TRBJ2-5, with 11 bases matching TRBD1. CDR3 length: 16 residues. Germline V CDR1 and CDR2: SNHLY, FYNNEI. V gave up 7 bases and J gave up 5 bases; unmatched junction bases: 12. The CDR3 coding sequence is TGTGCCAGCAATCCTCATTGGACAGGGGGCAGGGAGACCCAGTACTTC. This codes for CASNPHWTGGRETQYF.

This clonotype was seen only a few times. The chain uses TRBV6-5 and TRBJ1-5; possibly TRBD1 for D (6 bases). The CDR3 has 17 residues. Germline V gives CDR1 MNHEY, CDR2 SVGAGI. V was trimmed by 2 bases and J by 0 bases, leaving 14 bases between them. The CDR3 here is CASSYVIQGYSNQPQHF. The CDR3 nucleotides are TGTGCCAGCAGTTACGTTATACAGGGTTATAGCAATCAGCCCCAGCATTTT.

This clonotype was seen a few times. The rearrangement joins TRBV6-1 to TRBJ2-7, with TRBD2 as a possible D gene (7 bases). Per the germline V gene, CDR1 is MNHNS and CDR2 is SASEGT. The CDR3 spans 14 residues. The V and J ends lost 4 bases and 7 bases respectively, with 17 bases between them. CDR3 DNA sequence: TGTGCCAGCAGTGGTGGCACGGGGGGCCGAGAGCAGTACTTC. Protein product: CASSGGTGGREQYF.

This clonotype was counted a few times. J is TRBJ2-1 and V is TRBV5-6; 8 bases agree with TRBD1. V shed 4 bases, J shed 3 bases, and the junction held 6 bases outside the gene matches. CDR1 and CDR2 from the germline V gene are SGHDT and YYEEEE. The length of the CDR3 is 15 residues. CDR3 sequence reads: CASSAGTGFYNEQFF. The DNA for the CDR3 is TGTGCCAGCAGCGCCGGGACAGGTTTCTACAATGAGCAGTTCTTC.

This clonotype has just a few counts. In nucleotides, the CDR3 is TGTGCCAGCAGTTTTGCGGGGGGGAGAGATACGCAGTATTTT. Protein product: CASSFAGGRDTQYF. The gene calls are TRBV12-3 or TRBV12-4 and TRBJ2-3; 9 bases match TRBD2. The CDR3 consists of 14 residues. V trimming: 3 bases; J trimming: 5 bases; junction bases outside the gene matches: 3.